Listed below are T cell receptor beta chains from one sample, sequenced in a study of T cell responses to AZD1222 COVID-19 vaccine. Generated by immunoSEQ multiplex PCR, the TCRdb table keeps only in-frame clones and is missing some. The sample yields some 150,000 clones, just over 90% seen once. The sequencing here drew on peripheral blood, taken on day 0 of AZD1222 vaccination. The receptor source for this set is an adult in good health. Each CDR3 is given without its conserved first and last residue. A D gene is named only where the DNA matches it firmly. Only some rows state a clone size, as once, few, many or a class for expanded clones.

V gene: TRBV29-1; D gene: TRBD1; clone size: NA; CDR3 protein: SVAMTGAGNTIY
V gene: TRBV19; D gene: TRBD1; clone size: NA; CDR3 protein: ASRYGTGDESRNYGYT
V gene: TRBV11-2; D gene: NA; clone size: NA; CDR3 protein: ASSRRGGGEDTQY
V gene: TRBV4-2; D gene: TRBD1; clone size: NA; CDR3 protein: ASSQDGTGGHYEQY
V gene: TRBV24-1; D gene: NA; clone size: NA; CDR3 protein: ATSDHTGKSTDTQY
V gene: TRBV11-2; D gene: NA; clone size: once; CDR3 protein: ASSFMRDYNSPLH
V gene: TRBV2; D gene: NA; clone size: once; CDR3 protein: ASTASVTQY
V gene: TRBV6-2/TRBV6-3; D gene: TRBD2; clone size: NA; CDR3 protein: ASSYAHGRAPSYEQY
V gene: TRBV4-1; D gene: NA; clone size: NA; CDR3 protein: ASTTTGAYNEQF
V gene: TRBV19; D gene: NA; clone size: few; CDR3 protein: ASSMGQGLGGYT
V gene: TRBV11-3; D gene: NA; clone size: NA; CDR3 protein: ASSKTGNEQF
V gene: TRBV14; D gene: NA; clone size: NA; CDR3 protein: ASSQEYPNTGELF
V gene: TRBV5-4; D gene: TRBD2; clone size: once; CDR3 protein: ASSTQLAGVGYEQY